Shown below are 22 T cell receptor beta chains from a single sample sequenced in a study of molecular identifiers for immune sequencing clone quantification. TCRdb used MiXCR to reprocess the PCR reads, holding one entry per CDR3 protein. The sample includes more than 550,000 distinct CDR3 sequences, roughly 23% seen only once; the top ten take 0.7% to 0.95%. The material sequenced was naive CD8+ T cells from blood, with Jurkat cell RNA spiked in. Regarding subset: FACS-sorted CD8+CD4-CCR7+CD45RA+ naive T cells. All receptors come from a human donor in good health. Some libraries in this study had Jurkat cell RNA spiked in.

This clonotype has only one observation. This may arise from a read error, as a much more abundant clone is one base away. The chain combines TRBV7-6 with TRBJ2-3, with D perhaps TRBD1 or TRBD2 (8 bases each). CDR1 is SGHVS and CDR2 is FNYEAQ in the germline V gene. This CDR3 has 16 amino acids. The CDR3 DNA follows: TGTGCCGGCAGCCAAGACAGGGGACTAGTCACAGATACGCAGTATTTT. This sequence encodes CAGSQDRGLVTDTQYF. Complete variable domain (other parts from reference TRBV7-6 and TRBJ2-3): GAGVSQSPRYKVTKRGQDVALRCDPISGHVSLYWYRQALGQGPEFLTYFNYEAQQDKSGLPNDRFSAERPEGSISTLTIQRTEQRDSAMYRCAGSQDRGLVTDTQYFGPGTRLTVL.

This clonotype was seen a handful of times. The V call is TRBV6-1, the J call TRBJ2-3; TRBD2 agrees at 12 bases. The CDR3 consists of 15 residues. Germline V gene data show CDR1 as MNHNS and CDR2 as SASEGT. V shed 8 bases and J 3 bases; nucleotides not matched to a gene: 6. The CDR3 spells CASFFLAGGTDTQYF. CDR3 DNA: TGTGCCAGCTTTTTCCTAGCGGGAGGGACAGATACGCAGTATTTT.

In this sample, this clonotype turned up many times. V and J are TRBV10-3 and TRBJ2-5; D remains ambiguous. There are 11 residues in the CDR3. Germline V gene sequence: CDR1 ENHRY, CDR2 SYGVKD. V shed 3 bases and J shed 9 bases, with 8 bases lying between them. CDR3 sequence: CAISDVRAQYF. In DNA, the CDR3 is TGTGCCATCAGTGACGTTAGGGCCCAGTACTTC.

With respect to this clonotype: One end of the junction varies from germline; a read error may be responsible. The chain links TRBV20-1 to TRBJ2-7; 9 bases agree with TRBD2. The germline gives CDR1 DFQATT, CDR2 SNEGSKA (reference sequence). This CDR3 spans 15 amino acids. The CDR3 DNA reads TGCGGTGCTAGAGAATTAGCGGGGGCCGCCTACGAGCAGTACTTC. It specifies CGARELAGAAYEQYF.

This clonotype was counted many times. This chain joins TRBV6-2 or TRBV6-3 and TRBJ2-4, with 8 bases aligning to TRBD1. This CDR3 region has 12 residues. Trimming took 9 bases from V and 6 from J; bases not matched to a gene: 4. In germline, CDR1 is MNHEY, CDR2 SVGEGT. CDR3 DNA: TGTGCCAGTAGAGACAGGGGAAACATTCAGTACTTC. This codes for CASRDRGNIQYF.

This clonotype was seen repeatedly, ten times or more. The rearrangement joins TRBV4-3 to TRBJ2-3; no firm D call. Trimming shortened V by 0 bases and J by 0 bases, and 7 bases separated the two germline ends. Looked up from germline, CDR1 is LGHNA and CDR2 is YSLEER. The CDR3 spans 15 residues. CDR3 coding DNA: TGCGCCAGCAGCCAAGAGACGAGGAGCACAGATACGCAGTATTTT. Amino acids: CASSQETRSTDTQYF.

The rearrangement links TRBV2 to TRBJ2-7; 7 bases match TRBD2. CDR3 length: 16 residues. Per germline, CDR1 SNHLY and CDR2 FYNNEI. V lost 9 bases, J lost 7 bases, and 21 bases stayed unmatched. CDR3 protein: CARSDNPGTTSLEQYF. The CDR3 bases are TGTGCCAGGAGCGACAACCCCGGGACTACATCGTTGGAGCAGTACTTC.

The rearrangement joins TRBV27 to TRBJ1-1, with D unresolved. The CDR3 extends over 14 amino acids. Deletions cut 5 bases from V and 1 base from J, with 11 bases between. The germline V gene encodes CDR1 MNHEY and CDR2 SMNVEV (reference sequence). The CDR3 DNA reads TGTGCCAGCAGTCCGAACGGACGGAACACTGAAGCTTTCTTT. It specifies CASSPNGRNTEAFF.

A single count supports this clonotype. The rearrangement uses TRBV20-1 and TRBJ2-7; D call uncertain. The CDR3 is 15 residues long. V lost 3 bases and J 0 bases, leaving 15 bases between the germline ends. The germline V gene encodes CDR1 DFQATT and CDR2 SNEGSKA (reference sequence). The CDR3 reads CSASSGPWGSYEQYF. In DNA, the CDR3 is TGCAGTGCTAGTAGTGGACCGTGGGGCTCCTACGAGCAGTACTTC.

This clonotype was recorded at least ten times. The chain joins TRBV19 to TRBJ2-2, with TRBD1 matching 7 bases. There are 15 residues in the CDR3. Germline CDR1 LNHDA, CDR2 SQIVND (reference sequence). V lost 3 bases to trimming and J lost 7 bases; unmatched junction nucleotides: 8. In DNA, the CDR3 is TGTGCCAGTAGTATCGGGTACAGGGGTAACGGGGAGCTGTTTTTT. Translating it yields CASSIGYRGNGELFF.

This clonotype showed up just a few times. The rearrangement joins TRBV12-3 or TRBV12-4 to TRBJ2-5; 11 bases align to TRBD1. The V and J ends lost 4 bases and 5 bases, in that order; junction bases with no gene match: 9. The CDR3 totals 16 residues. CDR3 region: CASSSYGQGAGETQYF. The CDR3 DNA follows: TGTGCCAGCAGTTCTTACGGACAGGGGGCGGGGGAGACCCAGTACTTC.

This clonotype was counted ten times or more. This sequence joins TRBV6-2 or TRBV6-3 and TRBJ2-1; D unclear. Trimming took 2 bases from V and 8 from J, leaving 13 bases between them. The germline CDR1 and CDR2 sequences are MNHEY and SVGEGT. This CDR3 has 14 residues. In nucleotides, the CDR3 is TGTGCCAGCAGTTACGGAAATCGGCACGATGAGCAGTTCTTC. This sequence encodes CASSYGNRHDEQFF.

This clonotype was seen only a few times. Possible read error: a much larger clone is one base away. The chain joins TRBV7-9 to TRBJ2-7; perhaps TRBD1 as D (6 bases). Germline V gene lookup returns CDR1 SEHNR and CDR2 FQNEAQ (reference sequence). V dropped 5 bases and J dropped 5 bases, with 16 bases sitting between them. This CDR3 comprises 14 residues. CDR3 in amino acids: CASSPVWGHDEQYF. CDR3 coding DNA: TGTGCCAGCAGCCCGGTGTGGGGGCACGACGAGCAGTACTTC.

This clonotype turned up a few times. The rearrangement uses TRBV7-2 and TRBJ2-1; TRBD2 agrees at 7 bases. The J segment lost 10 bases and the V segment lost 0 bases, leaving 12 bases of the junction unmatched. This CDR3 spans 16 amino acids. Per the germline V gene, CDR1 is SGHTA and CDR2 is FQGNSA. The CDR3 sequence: CASSLAIGLAVDEQFF. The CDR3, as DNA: TGTGCCAGCAGCTTAGCGATAGGGCTAGCGGTGGACGAGCAGTTCTTC. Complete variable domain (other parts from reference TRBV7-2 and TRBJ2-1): GAGVSQSPSNKVTEKGKDVELRCDPISGHTALYWYRQSLGQGLEFLIYFQGNSAPDKSGLPSDRFSAERTGGSVSTLTIQRTQQEDSAVYLCASSLAIGLAVDEQFFGPGTRLTVL.

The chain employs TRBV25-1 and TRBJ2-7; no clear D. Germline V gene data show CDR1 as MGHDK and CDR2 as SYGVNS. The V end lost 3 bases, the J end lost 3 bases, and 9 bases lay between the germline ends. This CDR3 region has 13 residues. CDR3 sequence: CASSEIGDYEQYF. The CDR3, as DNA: TGTGCCAGCAGTGAGATAGGAGACTACGAGCAGTACTTC.

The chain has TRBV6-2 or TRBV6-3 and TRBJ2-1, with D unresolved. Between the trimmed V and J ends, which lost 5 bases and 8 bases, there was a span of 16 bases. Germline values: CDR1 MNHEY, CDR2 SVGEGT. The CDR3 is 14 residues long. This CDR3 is CASSTVPGGDEQFF. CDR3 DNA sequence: TGTGCCAGCAGTACCGTACCGGGTGGTGATGAGCAGTTCTTC.

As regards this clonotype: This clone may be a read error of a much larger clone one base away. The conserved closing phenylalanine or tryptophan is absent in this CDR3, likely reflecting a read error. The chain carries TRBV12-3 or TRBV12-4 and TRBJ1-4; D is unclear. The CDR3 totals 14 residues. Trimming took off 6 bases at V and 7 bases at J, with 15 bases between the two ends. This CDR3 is CASSPVPTSEKLFL. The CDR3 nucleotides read TGTGCCAGCAGCCCGGTCCCGACGAGTGAAAAACTGTTTTTA.

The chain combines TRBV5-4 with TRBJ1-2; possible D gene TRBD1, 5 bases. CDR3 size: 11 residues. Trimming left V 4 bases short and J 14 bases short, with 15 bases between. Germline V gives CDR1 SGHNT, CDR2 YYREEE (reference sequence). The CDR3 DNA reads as TGTGCCAGCAGCGCGGACATAGAGGAAACCTTC. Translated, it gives CASSADIEETF.

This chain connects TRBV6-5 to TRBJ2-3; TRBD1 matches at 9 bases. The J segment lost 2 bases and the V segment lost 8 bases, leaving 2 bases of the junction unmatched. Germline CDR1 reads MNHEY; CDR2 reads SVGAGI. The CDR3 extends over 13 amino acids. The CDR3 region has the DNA TGTGCCAGCGGACAGGGGTACACAGATACGCAGTATTTT. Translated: CASGQGYTDTQYF.

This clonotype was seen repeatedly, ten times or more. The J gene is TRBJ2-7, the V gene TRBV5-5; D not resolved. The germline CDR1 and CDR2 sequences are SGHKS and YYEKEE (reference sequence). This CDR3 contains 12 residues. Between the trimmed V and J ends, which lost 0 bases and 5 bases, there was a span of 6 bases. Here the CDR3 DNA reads TGTGCCAGCAGCTTGGGGGCGGACGAGCAGTACTTC. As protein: CASSLGADEQYF.

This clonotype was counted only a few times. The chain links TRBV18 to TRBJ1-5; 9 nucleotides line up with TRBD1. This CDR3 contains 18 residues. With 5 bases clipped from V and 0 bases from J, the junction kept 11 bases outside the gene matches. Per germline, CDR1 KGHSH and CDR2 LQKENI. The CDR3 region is CASSTTQGAPYSNQPQHF. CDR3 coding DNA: TGTGCCAGCTCAACGACACAGGGGGCTCCATATAGCAATCAGCCCCAGCATTTT.

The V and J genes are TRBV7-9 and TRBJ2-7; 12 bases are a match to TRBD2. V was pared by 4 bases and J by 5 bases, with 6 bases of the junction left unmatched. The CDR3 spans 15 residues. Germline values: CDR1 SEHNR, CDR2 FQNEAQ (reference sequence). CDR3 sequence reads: CASSSRLAGVHEQYF. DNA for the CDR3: TGTGCCAGCAGCTCAAGACTAGCGGGAGTCCACGAGCAGTACTTC.